This entry lists 28 T cell receptor beta chains sequenced from one sample in a study of blood T cell repertoires in COVID-19. Measured with immunoSEQ multiplex PCR; TCRdb has only the in-frame clones, and not every one. The data hold about 180,000 clones, with around 85% observed a single time. Sequencing input: PBMCs or T cells enriched from blood (not recorded which). These receptors were collected from a man in his forties or fifties who had recovered from COVID-19.

The gene calls are TRBV2 and TRBJ1-1; D perhaps matches TRBD1 (6 bases). The germline gives CDR1 SNHLY, CDR2 FYNNEI. This CDR3 is 12 amino acids long. Trimming shortened V by 10 bases and J by 7 bases, and 16 bases separated the two germline ends. The CDR3 spells CAIGGAVGEAFF. The DNA for the CDR3 is TGTGCCATCGGGGGGGCAGTGGGTGAAGCTTTCTTT.

The gene calls are TRBV11-3 and TRBJ1-1, with a weak D call TRBD1 (5 bases). Trimming left V 7 bases short and J 5 bases short, with 14 bases between. Germline CDR1 is SGHNT and CDR2 is YENEEA. This CDR3 region has 13 residues. The CDR3 loop is CASTPIQGTEAFF. The CDR3 DNA is TGTGCCAGCACCCCTATTCAGGGAACTGAAGCTTTCTTT.

The V call is TRBV5-6, the J call TRBJ2-6, with 7 bases identical to TRBD1. Unmatched junction bases numbered 13, after V lost 7 bases and J lost 0 bases. The CDR3 sequence is 18 residues long. In germline, CDR1 is SGHDT, CDR2 YYEEEE. CDR3 DNA: TGTGCCAGCGTCCACTACAGGGGTCAATCCTCTGGGGCCAACGTCCTGACTTTC. It translates to CASVHYRGQSSGANVLTF. The full variable domain, completed using reference TRBV5-6 and TRBJ2-6, is DAGVTQSPTHLIKTRGQQVTLRCSPKSGHDTVSWYQQALGQGPQFIFQYYEEEERQRGNFPDRFSGHQFPNYSSELNVNALLLGDSALYLCASVHYRGQSSGANVLTFGAGSRLTVL.

The chain uses TRBV28 and TRBJ2-5, with D possibly matching TRBD1 (7 bases). Trimming left V 7 bases short and J 0 bases short, with 12 bases between. The CDR3 length is 14 residues. Germline V gene sequence: CDR1 MDHEN, CDR2 SYDVKM. CDR3 in DNA: TGTGCCAGCAACCAGGGGGGCAACCAAGAGACCCAGTACTTC. It codes for CASNQGGNQETQYF.

V usage is TRBV27 and J usage is TRBJ1-6, with D possibly matching TRBD1 (5 bases). The V end lost 2 bases, the J end lost 5 bases, and 16 bases lay between the germline ends. The CDR3 extends over 17 amino acids. The germline V gene encodes CDR1 MNHEY and CDR2 SMNVEV (reference sequence). CDR3 sequence: CASSLGSRAGNNSPLHF. The CDR3 DNA reads TGTGCCAGCAGTTTAGGGTCAAGGGCAGGGAATAATTCACCCCTCCACTTT.

The chain has TRBV10-2 and TRBJ1-2; D might be TRBD1 (5 bases). The germline gives CDR1 WSHSY, CDR2 SAAADI. The CDR3 consists of 14 residues. V was pared by 2 bases and J by 8 bases, with 15 bases between. DNA for the CDR3: TGCGCCAGCAGTGAGGAGGTCAGGGCGGGGGGCTACACCTTC. Translation gives CASSEEVRAGGYTF.

V gene TRBV5-8 combines with J gene TRBJ2-7; 7 bases are a match to TRBD1. The germline V gene encodes CDR1 SGHTS and CDR2 YDEGEE. V dropped 4 bases and J dropped 0; count of bases not matched to a gene: 4. The CDR3 loop spans 14 amino acids. This chain's CDR3 is CASSLDRSSYEQYF. The CDR3 region has the DNA TGTGCCAGCAGCCTGGACAGGTCCTCCTACGAGCAGTACTTC.

This clone was seen many times. The rearrangement joins TRBV27 to TRBJ2-1, with unresolved D. V was trimmed by 4 bases and J by 10 bases, leaving 8 bases between them. CDR1 and CDR2 from the germline V gene are MNHEY and SMNVEV (reference sequence). The CDR3 extends over 11 amino acids. As DNA, the CDR3 is TGTGCCAGCAGTTCCAGACTGGAGCAGTTCTTC. Amino acids: CASSSRLEQFF.

V is TRBV27 and J is TRBJ2-1; no definite D call. The CDR3 extends over 12 amino acids. The germline gives CDR1 MNHEY, CDR2 SMNVEV (reference sequence). The germline V and J ends were trimmed by 6 bases and 9 bases, with 12 bases remaining between them. CDR3: CASRVFDSEQFF. CDR3 nucleotide sequence: TGTGCCAGCAGGGTATTTGATAGTGAGCAGTTCTTC.

J is TRBJ2-1 and V is TRBV29-1; 8 bases match TRBD1. V gave up 6 bases and J gave up 7 bases; unmatched junction bases: 5. Per the germline V gene, CDR1 is SQVTM and CDR2 is ANQGSEA. The CDR3 is 12 amino acids. CDR3 coding DNA: TGCAGCGTCAGGGGGCAAAGGAATGAGCAGTTCTTC. Its protein is CSVRGQRNEQFF.

The chain carries TRBV7-9 and TRBJ2-3; TRBD1 matches 9 bases. Germline lookup yields CDR1 SEHNR and CDR2 FQNEAQ (reference sequence). The CDR3 totals 17 residues. V was pared by 3 bases and J by 2 bases, with 9 bases of the junction left unmatched. The CDR3 coding sequence is TGTGCCAGCAGCTTCGGGTATGACAGGGGGGTCACAGATACGCAGTATTTT. Encoded protein: CASSFGYDRGVTDTQYF.

This sequence joins TRBV14 and TRBJ1-1; TRBD1 matches at 8 bases. Looked up from germline, CDR1 is SGHDN and CDR2 is FVKESK. V trimming: 0 bases; J trimming: 7 bases; junction bases outside the gene matches: 4. This CDR3 comprises 14 residues. Here the CDR3 DNA reads TGTGCCAGCAGCCAAGATGACAGGGGCCTTGAAGCTTTCTTT. It translates to CASSQDDRGLEAFF.

The V gene is TRBV20-1, the J gene TRBJ1-1; D uncertain. This CDR3 comprises 11 residues. From germline, CDR1 is DFQATT and CDR2 SNEGSKA (reference sequence). The ends were cut back, 5 bases at V and 6 bases at J, with 10 bases in the middle. Here the CDR3 reads CSASRGAEAFF. The CDR3 DNA reads TGCAGTGCTTCTAGAGGCGCTGAAGCTTTCTTT.

V is TRBV3-1 (or the pseudogene TRBV3-2) and J is TRBJ1-6, with 8 bases that match TRBD1. The trim removed 2 bases at V and 6 bases at J, leaving 9 bases unmatched. This CDR3 is built from 17 residues. Per the germline V gene, CDR1 is LGHDT and CDR2 is YNNKEL (reference sequence). For the CDR3, the DNA is TGTGCCAGCAGCCAAAAGTCCGGGACAGGTGGTAATTCACCCCTCCACTTT. Amino acids: CASSQKSGTGGNSPLHF.

The gene calls are TRBV27 and TRBJ2-7, with D tentatively TRBD1 (6 bases). This CDR3 comprises 16 residues. Germline V gene lookup returns CDR1 MNHEY and CDR2 SMNVEV (reference sequence). V lost 3 bases to trimming and J lost 2 bases, with 17 bases between them. This chain's CDR3 is CASSLAPGHFTYEQYF. The CDR3 DNA reads as TGTGCCAGCAGTTTGGCACCGGGACACTTTACCTACGAGCAGTACTTC.

The chain combines TRBV3-1 (or the pseudogene TRBV3-2) with TRBJ2-7; TRBD1 might be the D (6 bases). The ends were cut back, 6 bases at V and 9 bases at J, with 18 bases in the middle. Germline loops: CDR1 LGHDT, CDR2 YNNKEL (reference sequence). The CDR3 is 13 residues long. The CDR3 nucleotides read TGTGCCAGCAGTTTACAGGGATTTACGGGGCAGTACTTC. Protein sequence: CASSLQGFTGQYF.

This chain links TRBV4-1 with TRBJ2-2; 9 bases match TRBD2. CDR3 length: 17 residues. The J segment lost 4 bases and the V segment lost 1 base, leaving 7 bases of the junction unmatched. Germline V gene sequence: CDR1 MGHRA, CDR2 YSYEKL. The CDR3 DNA reads TGCGCCAGCAGCCAAGGGGACGGCGGGAGGGGCACCGGGGAGCTGTTTTTT. Translating it yields CASSQGDGGRGTGELFF.

The chain joins TRBV4-1 to TRBJ2-7, with D unresolved. CDR3 length: 14 residues. The germline V gene encodes CDR1 MGHRA and CDR2 YSYEKL. V lost 8 bases to trimming and J lost 1 base, with 15 bases between them. The DNA for the CDR3 is TGCGCCAGCGGGCCCCCTGACGGATCCTACGAGCAGTACTTC. This translates into CASGPPDGSYEQYF.

CDR3 coding DNA: TGTGCCAGCAGCTTAGAAGCGGGAGTTCAGAATGAGCAGTTCTTC. It encodes CASSLEAGVQNEQFF. The rearrangement uses TRBV7-9 and TRBJ2-1, with 8 bases that match TRBD2. CDR1 SEHNR and CDR2 FQNEAQ come from the germline V gene (reference sequence). Germline trimming cut 1 base from V and 7 bases from J; bases unmatched to any gene: 6. The CDR3 sequence is 15 residues long.

This sequence joins TRBV30 and TRBJ1-6, with D possibly TRBD1 on 6 matching bases. CDR3 size: 17 residues. Trimming took off 8 bases at V and 5 bases at J, with 25 bases between the two ends. The germline V gene has CDR1 GTSNPN and CDR2 SVGIG (reference sequence). CDR3 in DNA: TGTGCCGGCCTACTAACCAACGGACAGAATCATAATTCACCCCTCCACTTT. This codes for CAGLLTNGQNHNSPLHF.

This clone was detected only once. The rearrangement joins TRBV19 to TRBJ2-7; TRBD1 matches at 7 bases. Germline loops: CDR1 LNHDA, CDR2 SQIVND (reference sequence). J gave up 7 bases and V 3 bases, and 15 bases lay outside the gene matches. The CDR3 sequence is 16 residues long. The CDR3 reads CASSIVPGQYLREQYF. The CDR3 nucleotides read TGTGCCAGTAGTATTGTCCCGGGACAGTACCTGCGGGAGCAGTACTTC.

The genes are TRBV4-2 and TRBJ1-1; TRBD1 might be the D (5 bases). Per germline, CDR1 LGHNA and CDR2 YNFKEQ. V was cut by 0 bases and J by 13 bases, with 15 bases left in between. This CDR3 contains 13 residues. The CDR3 DNA sequence: TGTGCCAGCAGCCAAGATCGCCAGGGATATGGTTTCTTT. This codes for CASSQDRQGYGFF.

This chain uses TRBV27 with TRBJ1-1; 12 bases are a match to TRBD1. V shed 5 bases and J 1 base; nucleotides not matched to a gene: 8. The CDR3 runs to 17 residues. The germline CDR1 and CDR2 sequences are MNHEY and SMNVEV (reference sequence). The CDR3 loop is CASSPRGQGASNTEAFF. CDR3 DNA: TGTGCCAGCAGTCCCCGGGGACAGGGGGCTTCGAACACTGAAGCTTTCTTT.

This clone has just a few counts. The CDR3 reads CASRYTSGSWSYNEQFF. In nucleotides, the CDR3 is TGTGCCAGCAGGTATACTAGCGGGAGCTGGTCCTACAATGAGCAGTTCTTC. The V gene is TRBV2, the J gene TRBJ2-1; 11 nucleotides align to TRBD2. With 6 bases clipped from V and 1 base from J, the junction kept 8 bases outside the gene matches. CDR3 size: 17 residues. Germline V gives CDR1 SNHLY, CDR2 FYNNEI.

The chain recombines TRBV19 with TRBJ1-5; 10 bases line up with TRBD1. Trimming at V came to 1 base and at J to 6 bases, leaving 3 bases not matched to a gene. Germline values: CDR1 LNHDA, CDR2 SQIVND (reference sequence). The length of the CDR3 is 15 residues. The CDR3 coding sequence is TGTGCCAGTAGTATAGCTCGGGACAGGGGTCAGCCCCAGCATTTT. It is translated as CASSIARDRGQPQHF.

The DNA of the CDR3 is TGTGCCAGCAGCGTAGTATCGGGAGATACGCAGTATTTT. Translated, it gives CASSVVSGDTQYF. This chain links TRBV9 with TRBJ2-3; D ambiguous. CDR3 length: 13 residues. The V gene's germline CDR1 is SGDLS and CDR2 YYNGEE. V lost 0 bases and J 5 bases, leaving 7 bases between the germline ends.

In its sample, this clone was seen once. J is TRBJ1-2 and V is TRBV6-6; TRBD1 matches 7 bases. Germline assignment: CDR1 MNHNY and CDR2 SVGAGI (reference sequence). This CDR3 has 14 residues. The V segment lost 4 bases and the J segment 4 bases; nucleotides outside the gene matches: 6. The CDR3 DNA reads TGTGCCAGCAGTTCTATAGGGACAGCCTATGGCTACACCTTC. Residues: CASSSIGTAYGYTF.

This chain joins TRBV5-4 and TRBJ2-3; 8 bases line up with TRBD1. Losses at the gene ends were 1 base for V and 5 bases for J; bases not matched to a gene: 6. CDR3 size: 15 residues. CDR1 is SGHNT and CDR2 is YYREEE in the germline V gene (reference sequence). In nucleotides, the CDR3 is TGTGCCAGCAGCTTGAGGCAGGGGGCTGTAGATACGCAGTATTTT. Protein product: CASSLRQGAVDTQYF.